A single sample is the source of the 28 T cell receptor beta chains below, sequenced in a study of T cell responses to AZD1222 COVID-19 vaccine. Method: immunoSEQ multiplex PCR; TCRdb's copy keeps in-frame clones and lacks some. Found here are nearly 90,000 clones, approximately 85% of them singletons; the top ten hold under 6.5%. Here the sequenced sample was peripheral blood, taken on day 0 of AZD1222 vaccination. These TCRs come from an adult in good health.

The V gene is TRBV9, the J gene TRBJ2-1, with 7 bases lining up with TRBD2. Germline CDR1 reads SGDLS; CDR2 reads YYNGEE. The length of the CDR3 is 16 residues. Unmatched junction bases numbered 7, after V lost 0 bases and J lost 4 bases. Here the CDR3 reads CASSVAGGKPYNEQFF. The CDR3 DNA is TGTGCCAGCAGCGTAGCGGGAGGCAAGCCGTACAATGAGCAGTTCTTC.

This chain links TRBV30 with TRBJ1-6; D remains unclear. Trimming removed 3 bases from V and 13 bases from J, with 13 bases in between. The germline V gene has CDR1 GTSNPN and CDR2 SVGIG (reference sequence). This CDR3 contains 12 residues. CDR3 sequence: CAWRAQGNPLHF. CDR3 in DNA: TGTGCCTGGAGGGCACAAGGCAATCCCCTCCACTTT.

The chain links TRBV15 to TRBJ1-4, with 8 bases aligning to TRBD1. V gave up 2 bases and J gave up 8 bases; unmatched junction bases: 10. This CDR3 comprises 16 residues. Germline V CDR1 and CDR2: LNHNV, YYDKDF (reference sequence). CDR3 protein: CATSRYRQGRVEKLFF. The CDR3 DNA is TGTGCCACCAGCAGATATCGACAGGGGAGGGTAGAAAAACTGTTTTTT.

V and J are TRBV6-5 and TRBJ2-1; D not resolved. Per the germline V gene, CDR1 is MNHEY and CDR2 is SVGAGI. The CDR3 consists of 12 residues. Trimming took 7 bases from V and 7 from J, leaving 11 bases between them. The CDR3 sequence is CASNPLWNEQFF. CDR3 nucleotide sequence: TGTGCCAGCAACCCCCTATGGAATGAGCAGTTCTTC.

The rearrangement joins TRBV7-2 to TRBJ2-1; D is possibly TRBD1 (5 bases). Germline V CDR1 and CDR2: SGHTA, FQGNSA. Trimming took 8 bases from V and 5 from J, leaving 16 bases between them. The CDR3 runs 14 residues. The CDR3: CASVPGWANNEQFF. The CDR3 nucleotides are TGTGCCAGCGTACCAGGGTGGGCGAACAATGAGCAGTTCTTC. The full variable domain, in which reference TRBV7-2 and TRBJ2-1 provide the parts outside the CDR3, is GAGVSQSPSNKVTEKGKDVELRCDPISGHTALYWYRQSLGQGLEFLIYFQGNSAPDKSGLPSDRFSAERTGGSVSTLTIQRTQQEDSAVYLCASVPGWANNEQFFGPGTRLTVL.

This clone appeared a single time. The chain employs TRBV20-1 and TRBJ2-7; possibly TRBD2 for D (6 bases). Germline V CDR1 and CDR2: DFQATT, SNEGSKA (reference sequence). This CDR3 region has 15 residues. Trimming pared 3 bases from V and 4 bases from J, leaving 19 bases between. The CDR3 is CSASTGQGGRYEQYF. CDR3 in DNA: TGCAGTGCTAGTACTGGGCAGGGAGGCCGTTACGAGCAGTACTTC.

The chain recombines TRBV5-5 with TRBJ1-4; D call uncertain. The ends were cut back, 0 bases at V and 6 bases at J, with 6 bases in the middle. The CDR3 runs to 13 residues. Germline CDR1 is SGHKS and CDR2 is YYEKEE (reference sequence). For the CDR3, the DNA is TGTGCCAGCAGCTTGGTCGGTGATGAAAAACTGTTTTTT. Amino acids: CASSLVGDEKLFF. Filled out from reference TRBV5-5 and TRBJ1-4, the complete variable domain reads DAGVTQSPTHLIKTRGQQVTLRCSPISGHKSVSWYQQVLGQGPQFIFQYYEKEERGRGNFPDRFSARQFPNYSSELNVNALLLGDSALYLCASSLVGDEKLFFGSGTQLSVL.

The chain is built from TRBV5-1 and TRBJ1-6; D perhaps matches TRBD1 (5 bases). Trimming shortened V by 0 bases and J by 7 bases, and 11 bases separated the two germline ends. Germline CDR1 and CDR2: SGHRS and YFSETQ. The CDR3 is 15 amino acids. CDR3 DNA: TGCGCCAGCAGCTTGGACGGGGGAAGGAATTCACCCCTCCACTTT. Its translation: CASSLDGGRNSPLHF.

The chain joins TRBV28 to TRBJ2-2; D is unresolved. CDR3 length: 12 residues. V lost 6 bases, J lost 1 base, and 3 bases lay in between. Germline V CDR1 and CDR2: MDHEN, SYDVKM. The CDR3: CASRVNTGELFF. The CDR3 coding sequence is TGTGCCAGCAGGGTGAACACCGGGGAGCTGTTTTTT.

CDR3 region: CASSQIPISDTANTEAFF. The CDR3 DNA reads as TGCGCCAGCAGCCAAATACCTATTTCTGACACCGCGAACACTGAAGCTTTCTTT. The V and J genes are TRBV4-1 and TRBJ1-1, with D hard to call. V was trimmed by 2 bases and J by 1 base, leaving 20 bases between them. The CDR3 totals 18 residues. Germline CDR1 is MGHRA and CDR2 is YSYEKL.

The chain combines TRBV5-4 with TRBJ2-7; a possible D gene is TRBD1 (6 bases). Germline CDR1 SGHNT, CDR2 YYREEE (reference sequence). This CDR3 comprises 14 residues. V was shortened by 3 bases and J by 3 bases, with 13 bases between the two germline ends. Here the CDR3 DNA reads TGTGCCAGCAGCTCACCCAGGGGAGACTACGAGCAGTACTTC. It translates to CASSSPRGDYEQYF.

The rearrangement links TRBV7-2 to TRBJ2-2, with D possibly called TRBD1 or TRBD2 (5 bases each). From germline, CDR1 is SGHTA and CDR2 FQGNSA. The CDR3 sequence is 16 residues long. V lost 0 bases and J lost 7, with 15 bases in between. CDR3: CASSLATIGGGGELFF. DNA of the CDR3: TGTGCCAGCAGCTTAGCGACCATCGGTGGGGGCGGGGAGCTGTTTTTT.

The chain's CDR3 is CASSLGSGTVETQYF. As DNA, the CDR3 is TGTGCCAGCAGCTTAGGATCCGGGACGGTAGAGACCCAGTACTTC. The chain employs TRBV7-6 and TRBJ2-5; possibly TRBD1 or TRBD2 for D (5 bases each). Germline V lookup: CDR1 SGHVS, CDR2 FNYEAQ. CDR3 length: 15 amino acids. Trimming left V 1 base short and J 4 bases short, with 13 bases between.

J is TRBJ1-5 and V is TRBV19, with 11 bases lining up with TRBD1. The CDR3 spans 15 residues. CDR1 LNHDA and CDR2 SQIVND come from the germline V gene (reference sequence). J was trimmed by 6 bases and V by 4 bases; bases with no gene match: 5. The CDR3 is CASSSSGTGGQPQHF. CDR3 in DNA: TGTGCCAGTAGTAGTTCCGGGACAGGGGGTCAGCCCCAGCATTTT. Full variable domain (outside the CDR3, taken from reference TRBV19 and TRBJ1-5): DGGITQSPKYLFRKEGQNVTLSCEQNLNHDAMYWYRQDPGQGLRLIYYSQIVNDFQKGDIAEGYSVSREKKESFPLTVTSAQKNPTAFYLCASSSSGTGGQPQHFGDGTRLSIL.

The chain recombines TRBV10-3 with TRBJ1-6; TRBD1 is a possible D gene (6 bases). This CDR3 spans 17 amino acids. The germline gives CDR1 ENHRY, CDR2 SYGVKD. Trimming took 0 bases from V and 9 from J, leaving 18 bases between them. CDR3 residues: CAISESLGRGVRSPLHF. CDR3 DNA sequence: TGTGCCATCAGTGAGTCACTTGGCAGGGGAGTCCGTTCACCCCTCCACTTT.

This chain connects TRBV27 to TRBJ2-7, with unresolved D. Germline lookup yields CDR1 MNHEY and CDR2 SMNVEV (reference sequence). The CDR3 loop spans 14 amino acids. Between the trimmed V and J ends, which lost 7 bases and 0 bases, there was a span of 13 bases. Written as DNA, the CDR3 is TGTGCCAGCAACCCGACTCTGAGCTCCTACGAGCAGTACTTC. Translated, it gives CASNPTLSSYEQYF.

V and J are TRBV5-4 and TRBJ2-2; tentatively, D is TRBD1 or TRBD2 (5 bases each). The CDR3 loop spans 15 amino acids. The germline V gene has CDR1 SGHNT and CDR2 YYREEE (reference sequence). V was clipped by 2 bases and J by 3 bases, with 11 bases between them. DNA of the CDR3: TGTGCCAGCAGCTTACGAGGGGTGGACACCGGGGAGCTGTTTTTT. Translating it yields CASSLRGVDTGELFF. Full variable domain (outside the CDR3, taken from reference TRBV5-4 and TRBJ2-2): ETGVTQSPTHLIKTRGQQVTLRCSSQSGHNTVSWYQQALGQGPQFIFQYYREEENGRGNFPPRFSGLQFPNYSSELNVNALELDDSALYLCASSLRGVDTGELFFGEGSRLTVL.

Here the CDR3 DNA reads TGTGCCAGTGGACGCTACAACACCGGGGAGCTGTTTTTT. The encoded protein is CASGRYNTGELFF. This sequence joins TRBV28 and TRBJ2-2; D is unresolved. This CDR3 contains 13 residues. CDR1 is MDHEN and CDR2 is SYDVKM in the germline V gene. Trimming stripped 9 bases from V and 2 bases from J, with 10 bases between.

As regards this clone: A junction boundary mismatches the germline segment, possibly from a read error. V usage is TRBV5-1 and J usage is TRBJ2-7, with D maybe TRBD1 (5 bases). This CDR3 is built from 12 residues. Germline-derived CDR1 and CDR2 are SGHRS and YFSETQ. CDR3: CVSRVGSYEQYF. The DNA for the CDR3 is TGCGTCAGCAGGGTAGGAAGCTACGAGCAGTACTTC.

This sequence joins TRBV4-2 and TRBJ1-4; D unresolved. Germline-derived CDR1 and CDR2 are LGHNA and YNFKEQ. The germline V and J ends were trimmed by 4 bases and 7 bases, with 7 bases remaining between them. This CDR3 has 12 amino acids. The CDR3 here is CASSPQVEKLFF. CDR3 DNA sequence: TGTGCCAGCAGCCCGCAGGTTGAAAAACTGTTTTTT.

This chain joins TRBV4-3 and TRBJ1-4; D gene unclear. The V end lost 0 bases, the J end lost 8 bases, and 13 bases lay between the germline ends. The CDR3 has 15 residues. The germline V gene has CDR1 LGHNA and CDR2 YSLEER. The CDR3 DNA reads TGCGCCAGCAGCCAAGACCGACGGCTAAAGGAAAAACTGTTTTTT. It encodes CASSQDRRLKEKLFF.

J is TRBJ2-3 and V is TRBV2, with 7 nucleotides matching TRBD1. This CDR3 has 15 residues. Trimming took 1 base from V and 2 from J; bases not matched to a gene: 3. Per the germline V gene, CDR1 is SNHLY and CDR2 is FYNNEI. The CDR3 DNA is TGTGCCAGCAGTGAAGAGGGGGCACCCACAGATACGCAGTATTTT. Translation gives CASSEEGAPTDTQYF.

The chain carries TRBV4-3 and TRBJ2-7, with a possible D match to TRBD1 (6 bases). Germline CDR1 is LGHNA and CDR2 is YSLEER. Trimming shortened V by 1 base and J by 3 bases, and 7 bases separated the two germline ends. The CDR3 contains 13 residues. The DNA for the CDR3 is TGCGCCAGCAGCCAAGCACAGGGCTACGAGCAGTACTTC. This translates into CASSQAQGYEQYF.

CDR3 in DNA: TGTGCCAGCAGCTTGGGCCGCGGGAATGGAGCTTTCTTT. Translating it yields CASSLGRGNGAFF. This rearrangement joins TRBV5-6 to TRBJ1-1; D unresolved. The length of the CDR3 is 13 residues. The germline CDR1 and CDR2 sequences are SGHDT and YYEEEE. V was cut by 0 bases and J by 10 bases, with 13 bases left in between.

The rearrangement uses TRBV5-1 and TRBJ1-1, with D possibly being TRBD1 (6 bases). V dropped 4 bases and J dropped 7 bases, with 17 bases sitting between them. Per the germline V gene, CDR1 is SGHRS and CDR2 is YFSETQ. The CDR3 extends over 14 amino acids. As DNA, the CDR3 is TGCGCCAGCAGCCTAGACAGGAGTACTATTGAAGCTTTCTTT. Amino acid sequence: CASSLDRSTIEAFF. The whole variable domain, filled in from reference TRBV5-1 and TRBJ1-1, reads KAGVTQTPRYLIKTRGQQVTLSCSPISGHRSVSWYQQTPGQGLQFLFEYFSETQRNKGNFPGRFSGRQFSNSRSEMNVSTLELGDSALYLCASSLDRSTIEAFFGQGTRLTVV.

This clone was counted a single time. The rearrangement uses TRBV7-2 and TRBJ2-6; D unresolved. Trimming took 6 bases from V and 0 from J, leaving 15 bases between them. CDR3 length: 17 amino acids. Germline CDR1 SGHTA, CDR2 FQGNSA. CDR3 amino acids: CASSRSQPSSGANVLTF. The DNA for the CDR3 is TGTGCCAGCAGTCGAAGTCAGCCCTCCTCTGGGGCCAACGTCCTGACTTTC.

The chain joins TRBV7-9 to TRBJ1-1; the D gene is possibly TRBD1 (5 bases). The CDR3 sequence is 17 residues long. Per germline, CDR1 SEHNR and CDR2 FQNEAQ (reference sequence). V dropped 7 bases and J dropped 5 bases, with 26 bases sitting between them. This CDR3 reads CASTGGTWWDLGTEAFF. The CDR3 region has the DNA TGTGCCAGCACCGGTGGTACCTGGTGGGACCTTGGGACTGAAGCTTTCTTT. The whole variable domain, remainder taken from reference TRBV7-9 and TRBJ1-1, is DTGVSQNPRHKITKRGQNVTFRCDPISEHNRLYWYRQTLGQGPEFLTYFQNEAQLEKSRLLSDRFSAERPKGSFSTLEIQRTEQGDSAMYLCASTGGTWWDLGTEAFFGQGTRLTVV.

The chain joins TRBV13 to TRBJ2-1; maybe TRBD2 (5 bases). Germline CDR1 PRHDT, CDR2 FYEKMQ (reference sequence). The V and J ends lost 2 bases and 10 bases respectively, with 12 bases between them. The CDR3 runs to 13 residues. The CDR3 DNA sequence: TGTGCCAGCAGCTTACACCCGCGGGCAGAGCAGTTCTTC. Its protein is CASSLHPRAEQFF.